These T cell receptor beta chains were read from a single sample in a study of T cells after yellow fever vaccination. TCRdb itself ran the 5' RACE reads through MiXCR, one entry per CDR3 protein. The repertoire holds under 300,000 distinct CDR3 sequences, with less than 9% as singletons. The input for sequencing was CD4+ T cells sorted from PBMCs, taken 15 days after the yellow fever booster vaccination. Source of these receptors: a man aged 25-45 years who received the YFV17D yellow fever vaccine. Each CDR3 is given with its conserved first and last residue.

j_call,v_call,cdr3_aa
TRBJ2-1,TRBV15,CATSRTTIGRTGEQFF
TRBJ1-1,TRBV12-3/TRBV12-4,CASSSQGTLEAFF
TRBJ1-2,TRBV5-1,CASSLSGPNYGYTF
TRBJ2-7,TRBV25-1,CASRGTGTYEQYF
TRBJ1-4,TRBV20-1,CSARDWGAGNEKLFF
TRBJ2-5,TRBV20-1,CSARAPGTQGWTQYF
TRBJ2-3,TRBV20-1,CSAYTSGTDTQYF
TRBJ2-3,TRBV24-1,CATSEGLRSGSTDTQYF
TRBJ1-1,TRBV6-1,CASTLPGTEAFF
TRBJ1-4,TRBV7-8,CASSLVLQGGTNEKLFF
TRBJ2-7,TRBV7-2,CASSLRAGPYEQYF
TRBJ2-5,TRBV5-5,CASSLAAGTRETQYF
TRBJ2-7,TRBV18,CASSPGQGYGEQYF
TRBJ2-7,TRBV7-3,CASSLRPGDAYEQYF
TRBJ1-5,TRBV19,CASNSPSGAGDQPQHF
TRBJ2-1,TRBV6-2/TRBV6-3,CASSYYGPKEQFF
TRBJ2-3,TRBV12-3/TRBV12-4,CASGQTNTDTQYF
TRBJ2-7,TRBV20-1,CGAAPGQGPYEQYF
TRBJ2-5,TRBV7-2,CASSGVGSWETQYF
TRBJ2-7,TRBV7-3,CASSLAGKREQYF
TRBJ2-1,TRBV20-1,CSARGRGLYNEQFF
TRBJ2-3,TRBV5-1,CASSPPGAGEDTQYF
TRBJ1-2,TRBV5-1,CASSSLGQGHGYTF
TRBJ2-1,TRBV20-1,CSAPGLGEEQFF
TRBJ2-1,TRBV7-2,CASSLAPRGSSYNEQFF
TRBJ2-1,TRBV10-3,CATGNRQTGPSYNEQFF
TRBJ2-5,TRBV23-1,CASSLFTGETQYF
TRBJ2-1,TRBV19,CASRSPSNNEQFF
TRBJ2-1,TRBV7-2,CASSLIPSSYNEQFF
TRBJ2-7,TRBV12-3/TRBV12-4,CASILSPLRYEQYF
TRBJ2-1,TRBV5-5,CASSTRTGPSSYNEQFF
TRBJ2-1,TRBV7-6,CASSLGASGGYNEQFF
TRBJ2-7,TRBV3-1,CASSQAGTSGSNEQYF
TRBJ2-7,TRBV5-1,CASSKAGSYEQYF
TRBJ2-7,TRBV5-1,CASSPKITGIPYEQYF
TRBJ2-5,TRBV20-1,CSATAHSGQETQYF
TRBJ2-3,TRBV20-1,CSARRGPVSDTQYF
TRBJ1-1,TRBV6-2/TRBV6-3,CASNNHGTQNTEAFF
TRBJ2-3,TRBV2,CASRGLAGRTDTQYF
TRBJ2-5,TRBV5-1,CASSPGTSTRETQYF
TRBJ2-2,TRBV6-5,CASSYLNTGELFF
TRBJ2-5,TRBV12-3/TRBV12-4,CASRSSGGGLGTQYF